The next 21 T cell receptor beta chains were all read from a single sample in a study of cytomegalovirus exposure and HLA in healthy donors. PCR involved 60 Vbeta and 13 Jbeta primers. Only in-frame clones appear in the TCRdb table, and some are missing; sequencing was by immunoSEQ multiplex PCR. The sample yields about 110,000 clones, 75% seen once. The source material was PBMCs. These receptor sequences come from a man aged 40-55 years in good health and CMV-seronegative.

This sequence joins TRBV5-1 and TRBJ1-4; D remains unclear. This CDR3 contains 15 residues. Germline CDR1 reads SGHRS; CDR2 reads YFSETQ. Trimming cost V 0 bases and J 4 bases, with 10 bases left between them. DNA for the CDR3: TGCGCCAGCAGCTTGGATGACGGGGATAATGAAAAACTGTTTTTT. This codes for CASSLDDGDNEKLFF.

CDR3 nucleotides: TGTGCCAGCAGTTACACTAGCCTGAACACCGGGGAGCTGTTTTTT. Amino acids: CASSYTSLNTGELFF. The chain combines TRBV6-5 with TRBJ2-2, with D possibly being TRBD2 (6 bases). Germline V gene sequence: CDR1 MNHEY, CDR2 SVGAGI. The CDR3 runs 15 residues. Trimming shortened V by 2 bases and J by 1 base, and 8 bases separated the two germline ends.

This chain links TRBV5-1 with TRBJ2-2; 9 nucleotides line up with TRBD1. Trimming at V came to 5 bases and at J to 1 base, leaving 0 bases not matched to a gene. Germline V CDR1 and CDR2: SGHRS, YFSETQ. This CDR3 region has 14 residues. The CDR3 sequence: CASRGQGNTGELFF. The CDR3, as DNA: TGCGCCAGCAGGGGACAGGGGAACACCGGGGAGCTGTTTTTT. Using reference TRBV5-1 and TRBJ2-2 for the parts outside the CDR3, the full variable domain is KAGVTQTPRYLIKTRGQQVTLSCSPISGHRSVSWYQQTPGQGLQFLFEYFSETQRNKGNFPGRFSGRQFSNSRSEMNVSTLELGDSALYLCASRGQGNTGELFFGEGSRLTVL.

V usage is TRBV2 and J usage is TRBJ1-4; 7 bases fit TRBD1. Per germline, CDR1 SNHLY and CDR2 FYNNEI. This CDR3 spans 15 amino acids. The ends lost 9 bases at V and 2 bases at J; junction bases unmatched: 9. The DNA of the CDR3 is TGTGCCAGACAGGGGAAGGGAGGCACTAATGAAAAACTGTTTTTT. Its protein product is CARQGKGGTNEKLFF. Full variable domain (outside the CDR3, taken from reference TRBV2 and TRBJ1-4): EPEVTQTPSHQVTQMGQEVILRCVPISNHLYFYWYRQILGQKVEFLVSFYNNEISEKSEIFDDQFSVERPDGSNFTLKIRSTKLEDSAMYFCARQGKGGTNEKLFFGSGTQLSVL.

This clone was detected only once. The chain combines TRBV5-8 with TRBJ2-5; 7 bases match TRBD1. V shed 5 bases, J shed 4 bases, and the junction held 11 bases outside the gene matches. CDR3 size: 15 residues. Germline lookup yields CDR1 SGHTS and CDR2 YDEGEE. The CDR3 loop reads CASRPTGDRTETQYF. The CDR3 nucleotides read TGTGCCAGCAGGCCAACAGGGGATCGGACAGAGACCCAGTACTTC.

The J gene is TRBJ1-1, the V gene TRBV29-1; tentative D call: TRBD1 (6 bases). The V end was cut by 4 bases, the J end by 1 base, with 19 bases between. Germline loops: CDR1 SQVTM, CDR2 ANQGSEA. CDR3 size: 16 residues. CDR3 in amino acids: CSVVSRAGGPNTEAFF. The CDR3 DNA follows: TGCAGCGTTGTAAGCAGGGCCGGGGGGCCGAACACTGAAGCTTTCTTT.

The V call is TRBV11-2, the J call TRBJ1-6, with a weak D call TRBD1 (5 bases). The germline CDR1 and CDR2 sequences are SGHAT and FQNNGV. The CDR3 extends over 16 amino acids. Trimming stripped 0 bases from V and 10 bases from J, with 16 bases between. The CDR3 loop is CASSLERGVYGSPLHF. The CDR3 nucleotides read TGTGCCAGCAGCTTAGAACGGGGGGTATATGGGTCACCCCTCCACTTT.

The J gene is TRBJ1-1, the V gene TRBV29-1; 7 nucleotides match TRBD1. V lost 6 bases to trimming and J lost 1 base; unmatched junction nucleotides: 2. This CDR3 comprises 12 residues. Germline CDR1 SQVTM, CDR2 ANQGSEA. CDR3 sequence (DNA): TGCAGCGTGAGACAGGGGAACACTGAAGCTTTCTTT. Translation gives CSVRQGNTEAFF.

The chain uses TRBV5-8 and TRBJ2-6, with 9 bases matching TRBD1. The CDR3 loop spans 18 amino acids. J lost 4 bases, V lost 3 bases, and 11 bases had no gene match. Germline V gene data show CDR1 as SGHTS and CDR2 as YDEGEE. The CDR3 DNA reads TGTGCCAGCAGCTACCGTCCCGGGACAGGGTTCGGGGCCAACGTCCTGACTTTC. It specifies CASSYRPGTGFGANVLTF. Looking up the rest from reference TRBV5-8 and TRBJ2-6 gives the full variable domain: EAGVTQSPTHLIKTRGQQATLRCSPISGHTSVYWYQQALGLGLQFLLWYDEGEERNRGNFPPRFSGRQFPNYSSELNVNALELEDSALYLCASSYRPGTGFGANVLTFGAGSRLTVL.

V and J are TRBV7-2 and TRBJ1-1; D unresolved. This CDR3 is built from 13 residues. The germline gives CDR1 SGHTA, CDR2 FQGNSA. V lost 5 bases to trimming and J lost 3 bases, with 10 bases between them. In nucleotides, the CDR3 is TGTGCCAGCAGCGTTGCGGCCCACACTGAAGCTTTCTTT. Translation: CASSVAAHTEAFF.

This rearrangement joins TRBV5-1 to TRBJ1-1; the D gene is possibly TRBD1 (5 bases). V was trimmed by 2 bases and J by 5 bases, leaving 16 bases between them. The CDR3 has 15 residues. CDR1 and CDR2 from the germline V gene are SGHRS and YFSETQ. As DNA, the CDR3 is TGCGCCAGCAGCTTAAGGGCCAGGGAAAATACTGAAGCTTTCTTT. As protein: CASSLRARENTEAFF.

The rearrangement joins TRBV4-2 to TRBJ2-5; possible D gene TRBD2, 7 bases. The V and J ends lost 5 bases and 1 base respectively, with 14 bases between them. CDR3 length: 15 residues. CDR1 is LGHNA, CDR2 YNFKEQ, per germline. The CDR3 loop is CASSWSGGPQETQYF. The CDR3 DNA reads as TGTGCCAGCAGCTGGTCGGGGGGCCCCCAAGAGACCCAGTACTTC.

The chain couples TRBV6-5 to TRBJ1-1, with a weak D call TRBD1 (6 bases). The germline V gene has CDR1 MNHEY and CDR2 SVGAGI. V lost 5 bases, J lost 1 base, and 11 bases lay in between. This CDR3 comprises 14 residues. The CDR3 protein is CASSGQIANTEAFF. The CDR3 region has the DNA TGTGCCAGCAGTGGACAGATAGCGAACACTGAAGCTTTCTTT.

This clone was detected only a few times. The chain has TRBV5-4 and TRBJ1-1; 8 positions match TRBD1. This CDR3 region has 15 residues. V gave up 3 bases and J gave up 1 base; unmatched junction bases: 5. The germline gives CDR1 SGHNT, CDR2 YYREEE (reference sequence). Here the CDR3 DNA reads TGTGCCAGCAGCTCGGCCGGGACAGGGAACACTGAAGCTTTCTTT. Translated: CASSSAGTGNTEAFF.

CDR3 nucleotides: TGTGCCAGCAGCTTGGTAGGGCAGGGTAGTGAAAAACTGTTTTTT. Protein sequence: CASSLVGQGSEKLFF. This chain connects TRBV5-4 to TRBJ1-4; a weak D match, TRBD1 (5 bases). Germline V CDR1 and CDR2: SGHNT, YYREEE (reference sequence). Trimming shortened V by 0 bases and J by 7 bases, and 13 bases separated the two germline ends. The CDR3 covers 15 residues.

The chain couples TRBV7-9 to TRBJ2-2; unclear D gene. The V end lost 11 bases, the J end lost 5 bases, and 15 bases lay between the germline ends. This CDR3 is built from 13 residues. Germline V CDR1 and CDR2: SEHNR, FQNEAQ (reference sequence). The CDR3 DNA reads as TGTGCCGGCGACTTGCCCCAGACCGGGGAGCTGTTTTTT. Protein product: CAGDLPQTGELFF.

The rearrangement links TRBV1 to TRBJ2-7; TRBD2, the table's D call, was not compared with the DNA. TRBV1 is a recognized pseudogene. CDR3 length: 17 residues. The CDR3 loop is CTPRLAGAPGFNYEQYF. The CDR3 region has the DNA TGCACCCCGCGCCTTGCGGGGGCCCCCGGATTCAACTACGAGCAGTACTTC.

This rearrangement joins TRBV29-1 to TRBJ1-2; 8 positions match TRBD1. CDR3 length: 11 residues. V shed 7 bases and J 7 bases; nucleotides not matched to a gene: 5. Germline V gene sequence: CDR1 SQVTM, CDR2 ANQGSEA. Here the CDR3 reads CSAEDRAGYTF. As DNA, the CDR3 is TGCAGCGCCGAGGACAGGGCTGGCTACACCTTC.

The chain recombines TRBV4-2 with TRBJ2-1; 7 nucleotides agree with TRBD2. CDR3 length: 15 amino acids. V lost 0 bases and J lost 5; bases outside the gene matches: 4. The germline CDR1 and CDR2 sequences are LGHNA and YNFKEQ. Written as DNA, the CDR3 is TGTGCCAGCAGCCAAGATTATGGGGGGGACAATGAGCAGTTCTTC. Its translation is CASSQDYGGDNEQFF.

The chain uses TRBV5-1 and TRBJ2-3; a possible D gene is TRBD1 (5 bases). Trimming removed 1 base from V and 0 bases from J, with 12 bases in between. Germline assignment: CDR1 SGHRS and CDR2 YFSETQ. The CDR3 is 16 amino acids. CDR3 protein: CASSLSGAVSTDTQYF. Written as DNA, the CDR3 is TGCGCCAGCAGCTTGAGTGGGGCAGTAAGCACAGATACGCAGTATTTT.

This chain joins TRBV11-3 and TRBJ1-1; D ambiguous. The V and J ends lost 5 bases and 1 base respectively, with 8 bases between them. Per germline, CDR1 SGHNT and CDR2 YENEEA. This CDR3 spans 13 amino acids. The CDR3 spells CASSATPNTEAFF. CDR3 DNA: TGTGCCAGCAGCGCAACACCGAACACTGAAGCTTTCTTT.